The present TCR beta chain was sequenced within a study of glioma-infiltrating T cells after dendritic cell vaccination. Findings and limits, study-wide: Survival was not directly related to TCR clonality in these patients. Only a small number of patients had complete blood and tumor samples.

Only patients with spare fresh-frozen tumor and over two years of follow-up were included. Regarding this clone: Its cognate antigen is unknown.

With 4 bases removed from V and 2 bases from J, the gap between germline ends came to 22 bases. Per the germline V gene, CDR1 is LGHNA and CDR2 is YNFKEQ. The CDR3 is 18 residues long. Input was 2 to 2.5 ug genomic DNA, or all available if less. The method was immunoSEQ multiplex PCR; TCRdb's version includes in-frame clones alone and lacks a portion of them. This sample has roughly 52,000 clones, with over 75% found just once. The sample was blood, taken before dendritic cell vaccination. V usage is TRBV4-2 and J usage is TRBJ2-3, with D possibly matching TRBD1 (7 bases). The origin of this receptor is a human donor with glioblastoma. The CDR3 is CASSPEGREKGATDTQYF. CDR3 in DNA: TGTGCCAGCAGCCCCGAGGGACGGGAGAAGGGGGCCACAGATACGCAGTATTTT.